This record looks at one T cell receptor beta chain sequence and its context. Here immunoSEQ multiplex PCR was the method, and the copy in TCRdb shows in-frame clones only, minus some. The sample includes 380,000 or so clones, approximately 90% seen only once; the top ten take more than 0.85%. This specimen belongs to a study of blood T cell repertoires in COVID-19. Whole-study context: T cells, B-cell-depleted T cells, or PBMCs provided the cDNA or gDNA that served as material.

Living in under 30 US areas, the participants were between roughly 18 and 89 years of age. Assignments of participants to cohorts depended upon their own reported clinical history. The TCR was taken from a woman under 40 with acute COVID-19. Source material: PBMCs or T cells enriched from blood (not recorded which).

The CDR3 here is CASSYYNTEAFF. Written as DNA, the CDR3 is TGTGCCAGCAGCTATTATAACACTGAAGCTTTCTTT. V and J are TRBV7-2 and TRBJ1-1, with D hard to call. The CDR3 loop spans 12 amino acids. CDR1 is SGHTA and CDR2 is FQGNSA in the germline V gene. Trimming stripped 4 bases from V and 2 bases from J, with 5 bases between. The whole variable domain, remainder taken from reference TRBV7-2 and TRBJ1-1, is GAGVSQSPSNKVTEKGKDVELRCDPISGHTALYWYRQSLGQGLEFLIYFQGNSAPDKSGLPSDRFSAERTGGSVSTLTIQRTQQEDSAVYLCASSYYNTEAFFGQGTRLTVV.